The entry below gives a single TCR beta chain sequence along with its context. No antigen is known for it. PCR used 60 Vbeta primers and 13 Jbeta primers. TCRdb's copy holds only in-frame clones and misses some; the assay was immunoSEQ multiplex PCR. The sample shows 50,000 to 70,000 clones, and roughly 4% sits with its ten largest clones. This entry is derived from a study of cytomegalovirus exposure and HLA in healthy donors. Study overall: From donors who were HLA-typed, an early data release held about 89 million unique TCRs.

General study findings and limits: There was a cluster of highly shared sequence variants that was likely a sequencing artifact.

This clonotype was sampled from a male donor in good health and CMV-seronegative. Sequenced material: PBMCs.

Here the CDR3 reads CASSFNPGQGSEQYF. The DNA for the CDR3 is TGTGCCAGCAGCTTCAATCCGGGACAGGGAAGCGAGCAGTACTTC. This chain uses TRBV5-5 with TRBJ2-7; 9 nucleotides match TRBD1. Germline loops: CDR1 SGHKS, CDR2 YYEKEE (reference sequence). The V segment lost 2 bases and the J segment 6 bases; nucleotides outside the gene matches: 9. This CDR3 is 15 amino acids long. Supplemented by reference TRBV5-5 and TRBJ2-7, the full variable domain reads DAGVTQSPTHLIKTRGQQVTLRCSPISGHKSVSWYQQVLGQGPQFIFQYYEKEERGRGNFPDRFSARQFPNYSSELNVNALLLGDSALYLCASSFNPGQGSEQYFGPGTRLTVT.